The 13 T cell receptor beta chains listed next were all sequenced from one sample in a study of blood T cell repertoires in COVID-19. Method: immunoSEQ multiplex PCR; TCRdb's copy keeps in-frame clones and lacks some. The sample gives under 250,000 clones, around four fifths of which show up once; about 2.5% is in the top ten. Sequencing used peripheral blood. The receptors derive from a woman in her thirties or forties with active or convalescent COVID-19.

This chain links TRBV19 with TRBJ2-1, with TRBD1 as a possible D gene (6 bases). The CDR3 sequence is 16 residues long. V shed 7 bases and J shed 0 bases, with 16 bases lying between them. Germline V gene data show CDR1 as LNHDA and CDR2 as SQIVND (reference sequence). The CDR3 is CASTTGLWSSYNEQFF. The CDR3 DNA sequence: TGTGCCAGTACGACAGGCCTATGGAGCTCCTACAATGAGCAGTTCTTC.

The chain carries TRBV5-6 and TRBJ1-1; no clear D gene. The length of the CDR3 is 12 residues. Trimming took off 0 bases at V and 5 bases at J, with 5 bases between the two ends. Germline loops: CDR1 SGHDT, CDR2 YYEEEE. CDR3 loop: CASSLVETEAFF. CDR3 DNA: TGTGCCAGCAGCTTGGTAGAGACTGAAGCTTTCTTT.

The rearrangement uses TRBV29-1 and TRBJ2-3; no firm D call. This CDR3 spans 13 amino acids. Germline V gene sequence: CDR1 SQVTM, CDR2 ANQGSEA. Trimming left V 8 bases short and J 2 bases short, with 14 bases between. This CDR3 is CSLARGDTDTQYF. DNA for the CDR3: TGCAGCTTGGCTCGTGGAGACACAGATACGCAGTATTTT.

The chain is built from TRBV7-2 and TRBJ2-3; 8 nucleotides align to TRBD2. The CDR3 totals 16 residues. Germline V gene lookup returns CDR1 SGHTA and CDR2 FQGNSA. The ends lost 2 bases at V and 4 bases at J; junction bases unmatched: 8. The CDR3 here is CASSLRPGGGADTQYF. For the CDR3, the DNA is TGTGCCAGCAGCTTACGGCCCGGGGGGGGAGCAGATACGCAGTATTTT.

This clone showed up just once. The gene calls are TRBV5-1 and TRBJ2-3, with a possible D match to TRBD1 (6 bases). CDR3 length: 16 amino acids. The V end was cut by 4 bases, the J end by 3 bases, with 18 bases between. Germline V CDR1 and CDR2: SGHRS, YFSETQ. CDR3 sequence: CASSLSGAPGTDTQYF. The CDR3 bases are TGCGCCAGCAGCCTTTCAGGGGCACCGGGAACAGATACGCAGTATTTT.

V usage is TRBV30 and J usage is TRBJ2-6, with a possible D match to TRBD1 (6 bases). Per germline, CDR1 GTSNPN and CDR2 SVGIG (reference sequence). The CDR3 is 17 residues long. The V end lost 4 bases, the J end lost 0 bases, and 16 bases lay between the germline ends. CDR3 DNA sequence: TGTGCCTGGATAAGGGACACCATCCACTCTGGGGCCAACGTCCTGACTTTC. Amino acid sequence: CAWIRDTIHSGANVLTF.

The gene calls are TRBV6-5 and TRBJ1-6; D gene uncertain. Germline-derived CDR1 and CDR2 are MNHEY and SVGAGI. V lost 6 bases and J 10 bases, leaving 13 bases between the germline ends. The CDR3 has 13 amino acids. CDR3: CASRRPGWSPLHF. The CDR3 region has the DNA TGTGCCAGCAGGCGGCCGGGGTGGTCACCCCTCCACTTT.

The chain recombines TRBV18 with TRBJ2-7; 9 positions match TRBD2. Trimming removed 4 bases from V and 5 bases from J; junction bases left unmatched: 3. Germline V CDR1 and CDR2: KGHSH, LQKENI. The CDR3 is 13 amino acids. The CDR3 spells CASSLGLANEQYF. The CDR3 DNA sequence: TGTGCCAGCTCACTGGGACTAGCCAACGAGCAGTACTTC.

This clone was seen only once. The chain links TRBV28 to TRBJ1-1, with 8 bases identical to TRBD1. The J segment lost 3 bases and the V segment lost 5 bases, leaving 8 bases of the junction unmatched. This CDR3 has 15 amino acids. The germline V gene encodes CDR1 MDHEN and CDR2 SYDVKM. In DNA form, the CDR3 reads TGTGCCAGCAGTCCCCAGGGGGCGCTTGACACTGAAGCTTTCTTT. Protein: CASSPQGALDTEAFF.

The V gene is TRBV30, the J gene TRBJ2-7, with 9 bases that match TRBD2. Germline V gene data show CDR1 as GTSNPN and CDR2 as SVGIG (reference sequence). Unmatched junction bases numbered 3, after V lost 3 bases and J lost 0 bases. This CDR3 contains 14 residues. CDR3 in DNA: TGTGCCTGGAGATCTAGCGGGGCCTCCTACGAGCAGTACTTC. It is translated as CAWRSSGASYEQYF.

This clone was detected only a few times. The V call is TRBV5-4, the J call TRBJ1-1, with a weak D call TRBD1 (6 bases). Germline values: CDR1 SGHNT, CDR2 YYREEE (reference sequence). Trimming shortened V by 3 bases and J by 4 bases, and 13 bases separated the two germline ends. CDR3 length equals 14 residues. The CDR3 bases are TGTGCCAGCAGCTCCCGGGGGGGCGGCACTGAAGCTTTCTTT. Protein sequence: CASSSRGGGTEAFF.

The chain couples TRBV7-2 to TRBJ1-4; weak D call: TRBD1 (6 bases). CDR3 length: 13 amino acids. CDR1 and CDR2 from the germline V gene are SGHTA and FQGNSA. V dropped 4 bases and J dropped 5 bases, with 8 bases sitting between them. CDR3 bases: TGTGCCAGCAGCTCGACAGGAAATGAAAAACTGTTTTTT. This gives the protein CASSSTGNEKLFF.

The J gene is TRBJ2-3, the V gene TRBV11-3; 16 nucleotides match TRBD2. The germline gives CDR1 SGHNT, CDR2 YENEEA. V gave up 5 bases and J gave up 9 bases; unmatched junction bases: 5. The CDR3 is 15 residues long. The CDR3 protein is CASSQGLAGGETQYF. CDR3 coding DNA: TGTGCCAGCAGCCAGGGACTAGCGGGAGGGGAAACGCAGTATTTT.